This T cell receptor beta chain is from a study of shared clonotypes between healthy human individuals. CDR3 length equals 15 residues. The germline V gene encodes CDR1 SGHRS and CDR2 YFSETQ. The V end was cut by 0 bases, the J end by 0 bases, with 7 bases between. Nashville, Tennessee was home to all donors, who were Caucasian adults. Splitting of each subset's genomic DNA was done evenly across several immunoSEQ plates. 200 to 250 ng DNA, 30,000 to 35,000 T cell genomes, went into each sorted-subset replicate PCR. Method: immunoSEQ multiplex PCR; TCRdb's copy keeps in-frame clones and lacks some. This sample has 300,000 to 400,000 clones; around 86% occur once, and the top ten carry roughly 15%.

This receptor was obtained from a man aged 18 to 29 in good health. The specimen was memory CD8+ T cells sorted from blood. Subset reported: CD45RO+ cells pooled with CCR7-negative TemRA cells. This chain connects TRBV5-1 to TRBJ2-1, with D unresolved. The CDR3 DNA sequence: TGCGCCAGCAGCTTGGGAGTTGACTCCTACAATGAGCAGTTCTTC. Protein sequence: CASSLGVDSYNEQFF.